The next 18 T cell receptor beta chains were all read from a single sample in a study of T cell repertoires in cytomegalovirus infection (dated by TCRdb to the late 2010s). No antigens are known for them. This sample's treatment or condition label indicates: in vitro stimulation with specific CMV peptide epitopes to enrich CMV-specific T cells. The run used an Illumina HiSeq 1500. TCRdb itself trimmed the public reads at Q25 with fastp, ran MiXCR and retained productive beta chains. Each entry merges the rows of one CDR3 protein and shows their most common DNA and genes. The sample table holds about 830,000 distinct CDR3 sequences, of which 32% were seen once. The top ten clonotypes cover 12% of the sample. The material sequenced was cultured CD8+ T cells from PBMCs, taken from culture after CMV antigen stimulation. The receptors shown here come from a human donor in good health (CMV status not recorded). Some clones in this sample may be carry-over from other donors' samples.

This clonotype was picked up a small number of times. The chain employs TRBV29-1 and TRBJ2-7; 8 nucleotides agree with TRBD1. Per the germline V gene, CDR1 is SQVTM and CDR2 is ANQGSEA. The CDR3 spans 15 residues. V lost 3 bases to trimming and J lost 2 bases; unmatched junction nucleotides: 9. The CDR3 DNA reads as TGCAGCGTTGAGGGGACAGGTGGGGCGCCCTACGAGCAGTACTTC. Its protein product is CSVEGTGGAPYEQYF.

The chain employs TRBV28 and TRBJ2-4; D might be TRBD1 or TRBD2, each matching 5 bases. V lost 11 bases and J lost 8, with 19 bases in between. Germline V gene sequence: CDR1 MDHEN, CDR2 SYDVKM. The CDR3 runs to 13 residues. The CDR3 region is CAATPPGDDIQYF. CDR3 sequence (DNA): TGTGCCGCTACTCCCCCCGGGGACGACATTCAGTACTTC.

The CDR3 DNA sequence: TGCGCCAGCAGCCAAGTCTCCCCTCCGCACACAGATACGCAGTATTTT. Its translation: CASSQVSPPHTDTQYF. This rearrangement joins TRBV4-1 to TRBJ2-3, with unresolved D. The CDR3 length is 16 residues. Germline lookup yields CDR1 MGHRA and CDR2 YSYEKL. V lost 1 base and J lost 2, with 13 bases in between.

This clonotype has only one observation. CDR3 in amino acids: CASSSECSPGDEQFF. CDR3 sequence (DNA): TGCGCCAGCAGCTCCGAATGCTCACCCGGGGATGAGCAGTTCTTC. V usage is TRBV4-1 and J usage is TRBJ2-1, with TRBD2 as a possible D gene (5 bases). Germline-derived CDR1 and CDR2 are MGHRA and YSYEKL. V was trimmed by 5 bases and J by 8 bases, leaving 19 bases between them. This CDR3 has 15 amino acids.

The rearrangement links TRBV27 to TRBJ1-1, with 7 bases matching TRBD1. The V and J ends lost 8 bases and 8 bases, in that order; junction bases with no gene match: 8. Germline V lookup: CDR1 MNHEY, CDR2 SMNVEV (reference sequence). The CDR3 sequence is 12 residues long. CDR3 DNA sequence: TGTGCCAGCGGTTCCGGGACAGTCGAAGCTTTCTTT. Its translation is CASGSGTVEAFF.

This clonotype was observed a few times. The rearrangement links TRBV6-1 to TRBJ2-1; 7 bases fit TRBD1. V shed 3 bases, J shed 2 bases, and the junction held 7 bases outside the gene matches. Germline V gives CDR1 MNHNS, CDR2 SASEGT. This CDR3 spans 16 amino acids. The chain's CDR3 is CASSDAHRGAYNEQFF. The CDR3 bases are TGTGCCAGCAGTGACGCCCACAGGGGTGCCTACAATGAGCAGTTCTTC.

The chain links TRBV4-1 to TRBJ1-2; 7 nucleotides align to TRBD1. This CDR3 region has 16 residues. The germline V gene encodes CDR1 MGHRA and CDR2 YSYEKL. Trimming cost V 2 bases and J 0 bases; bases outside gene matches: 6. CDR3 region: CASSQTKTGSNYGYTF. The CDR3 nucleotides read TGCGCCAGCAGCCAAACAAAGACAGGGTCTAACTATGGCTACACCTTC.

This sequence joins TRBV7-6 and TRBJ1-1; tentatively, D is TRBD1 (5 bases). V lost 1 base to trimming and J lost 1 base, with 13 bases between them. From germline, CDR1 is SGHVS and CDR2 FNYEAQ. The CDR3 has 16 amino acids. The CDR3 here is CASSLEWGGTNTEAFF. The CDR3 coding sequence is TGTGCCAGCAGCTTAGAGTGGGGGGGGACGAACACTGAAGCTTTCTTT.

This clonotype occurred a few times. The rearrangement uses TRBV6-4 and TRBJ2-1, with D unclear. Germline lookup yields CDR1 MRHNA and CDR2 SNTAGT. This CDR3 spans 14 amino acids. V lost 1 base, J lost 1 base, and 5 bases lay in between. CDR3 loop: CASSDLGSYNEQFF. CDR3 bases: TGTGCCAGCAGTGACTTGGGTTCCTACAATGAGCAGTTCTTC.

This clonotype was seen a few times. The genes are TRBV4-1 and TRBJ1-5; D is unclear. Germline V CDR1 and CDR2: MGHRA, YSYEKL. V was cut by 0 bases and J by 3 bases, with 6 bases left in between. CDR3 length: 14 residues. The CDR3 DNA follows: TGCGCCAGCAGCCAAGAGGACCTCAATCAGCCCCAGCATTTT. This encodes CASSQEDLNQPQHF.

J is TRBJ1-2 and V is TRBV28; TRBD1 is a possible D gene (6 bases). V gave up 7 bases and J gave up 2 bases, with 11 bases separating them. The V gene's germline CDR1 is MDHEN and CDR2 SYDVKM. The CDR3 totals 13 residues. This CDR3 reads CASNPQGNYGYTF. For the CDR3, the DNA is TGTGCCAGCAATCCACAGGGCAACTATGGCTACACCTTC.

The V and J genes are TRBV5-6 and TRBJ1-2; D call uncertain. Germline lookup yields CDR1 SGHDT and CDR2 YYEEEE. The CDR3 is 12 residues long. Trimming removed 4 bases at V and 7 bases at J, with 11 bases between. This chain's CDR3 is CASSEDVFGYTF. CDR3 nucleotides: TGTGCCAGCAGCGAGGACGTTTTTGGCTACACCTTC.

The rearrangement joins TRBV12-3 or TRBV12-4 to TRBJ1-4, with D possibly matching TRBD1 (6 bases). The CDR3 runs 14 residues. V gave up 7 bases and J gave up 5 bases, with 14 bases separating them. CDR3 in amino acids: CASTLGTRNEKLFF. The DNA for the CDR3 is TGTGCCAGCACCCTAGGGACACGCAATGAAAAACTGTTTTTT.

This clonotype was found a few times. The gene calls are TRBV7-3 and TRBJ2-2; 9 bases map to TRBD1. Germline values: CDR1 SGHTA, CDR2 FQGTGA. Unmatched junction bases numbered 8, after V lost 5 bases and J lost 1 base. This CDR3 is built from 17 residues. The CDR3 DNA sequence: TGTGCCAGCAGCCTACGCCCGACAGGGGGGAACACCGGGGAGCTGTTTTTT. It is translated as CASSLRPTGGNTGELFF.

This clonotype has at least ten counts. The gene calls are TRBV28 and TRBJ1-2; D perhaps matches TRBD1 (5 bases). Trimming shortened V by 2 bases and J by 6 bases, and 13 bases separated the two germline ends. CDR1 MDHEN and CDR2 SYDVKM come from the germline V gene. The CDR3 has 14 amino acids. CDR3 loop: CASSLVVGVHGYTF. In nucleotides, the CDR3 is TGTGCCAGCAGTTTAGTGGTAGGGGTCCATGGCTACACCTTC.

This clonotype was observed a handful of times. This chain joins TRBV7-8 and TRBJ1-2; D is undetermined. The CDR3 is made up of 13 amino acids. V lost 3 bases, J lost 3 bases, and 8 bases lay in between. The germline V gene encodes CDR1 SGHVS and CDR2 FQNEAQ. CDR3 protein: CASSLPDDYGYTF. Here the CDR3 DNA reads TGTGCCAGCAGCTTGCCCGACGACTATGGCTACACCTTC.

This clonotype was detected only a few times. The CDR3 is CASSERQVNQPQHF. DNA for the CDR3: TGTGCCAGCAGTGAACGGCAGGTTAATCAGCCCCAGCATTTT. The chain has TRBV6-1 and TRBJ1-5; the D is unclear. The CDR3 sequence is 14 residues long. V gave up 2 bases and J gave up 4 bases, with 9 bases separating them. Per the germline V gene, CDR1 is MNHNS and CDR2 is SASEGT.

V gene TRBV7-2 combines with J gene TRBJ1-3, with D possibly being TRBD1 (6 bases). The CDR3 length is 14 residues. V dropped 5 bases and J dropped 5 bases, with 13 bases sitting between them. Germline loops: CDR1 SGHTA, CDR2 FQGNSA. As DNA, the CDR3 is TGTGCCAGCAGCCCACAACAGGGAAGAAACACCATATATTTT. This sequence encodes CASSPQQGRNTIYF.